This T cell receptor (beta chain) was found in a study of blood T cell repertoires in COVID-19. Up to 2 weeks before entering the study, exposed participants had met a COVID-19 case. V was cut by 2 bases and J by 7 bases, with 7 bases left in between. The CDR3 contains 11 residues. Germline assignment: CDR1 SGHRS and CDR2 YFSETQ. The method was immunoSEQ multiplex PCR; TCRdb's version includes in-frame clones alone and lacks a portion of them. Among 140,000 to 150,000 clones listed, approximately 86% were seen once. The gene calls are TRBV5-1 and TRBJ2-7; tentative D call: TRBD2 (5 bases). This sequence was found in a woman aged 40-49 years who had been exposed to COVID-19. Sequenced sample: PBMCs or T cells enriched from blood (not recorded which). CDR3 DNA: TGCGCCAGCAGCTTTACGGGGGAGCAGTACTTC. It is translated as CASSFTGEQYF.